The source of this TCR beta chain is a study of T cell responses to AZD1222 COVID-19 vaccine. Findings of the study overall: Dominant at 160-218 and 743-854, vaccine-associated CD4 TCRs also spanned spike. Repertoires in all cases were sampled only once the peak T cell response had passed.

Note on this clone: No antigen is known for it.

The repertoire was sequenced with immunoSEQ multiplex PCR; TCRdb's copy has only in-frame clones and lacks some. The sample contains roughly 140,000 clones, roughly 91% of which appear only once. V was clipped by 4 bases and J by 0 bases; unmatched bases: 6. CDR1 and CDR2 from the germline V gene are SGHDT and YYEEEE. This CDR3 has 15 amino acids. The material was peripheral blood, obtained on day 0 of AZD1222 vaccination. The clonotype originates from an adult in good health. V gene TRBV5-6 combines with J gene TRBJ1-1, with 7 bases lining up with TRBD1. The CDR3 nucleotides read TGTGCCAGCAGCATTAACAGGGGAATGAACACTGAAGCTTTCTTT. This codes for CASSINRGMNTEAFF.